Listed here are 25 T cell receptor beta chains from one sample, sequenced in a study of T cells in tuberculosis. Sequencing used immunoSEQ multiplex PCR; TCRdb keeps in-frame clones, though not all of them. Here the sample spans tens of thousands of clones, just over 90% being singletons. Sample time point: new active TB diagnosis, blood taken before or within 7 days of starting treatment. The starting material was PBMCs, obtained at tuberculosis diagnosis. All receptors derive from an adult with tuberculosis. Some clones in this sample may be carry-over from other donors' samples.

This clone was seen only once. The rearrangement uses TRBV7-8 and TRBJ1-4; TRBD1 matches at 7 bases. The V segment lost 3 bases and the J segment 2 bases; nucleotides outside the gene matches: 3. CDR3 length: 15 amino acids. Germline CDR1 and CDR2: SGHVS and FQNEAQ. The CDR3 DNA reads as TGTGCCAGCAGCTTGGGACAGATTACTAATGAAAAACTGTTTTTT. Translating it yields CASSLGQITNEKLFF.

The V gene is TRBV5-1, the J gene TRBJ1-2, with TRBD1 matching over 11 bases. Germline V gene lookup returns CDR1 SGHRS and CDR2 YFSETQ. The CDR3 runs to 14 residues. After removal of 0 bases from V and 14 bases from J, the junction contained 9 bases not matched to a gene. For the CDR3, the DNA is TGCGCCAGCAGCTTGGAAACAACCGGGACAGGGGGAACCTTC. It is translated as CASSLETTGTGGTF.

The V gene is TRBV9, the J gene TRBJ2-1; D is perhaps TRBD2 (5 bases). The germline V and J ends were trimmed by 1 base and 1 base, with 9 bases remaining between them. Germline values: CDR1 SGDLS, CDR2 YYNGEE. This CDR3 has 15 amino acids. This chain's CDR3 is CASSVFAGSYNEQFF. The CDR3 DNA follows: TGTGCCAGCAGCGTATTCGCGGGTTCCTACAATGAGCAGTTCTTC.

This chain connects TRBV30 to TRBJ1-1; D unresolved. Looked up from germline, CDR1 is GTSNPN and CDR2 is SVGIG (reference sequence). The CDR3 length is 18 residues. Trimming cost V 0 bases and J 1 base, with 21 bases left between them. The CDR3: CAWSVPSWAEGSNTEAFF. The CDR3 nucleotides read TGTGCCTGGAGTGTACCGAGCTGGGCAGAAGGCTCGAACACTGAAGCTTTCTTT.

This chain joins TRBV19 and TRBJ2-7, with 7 bases matching TRBD1. The CDR3 is made up of 16 amino acids. Losses at the gene ends were 5 bases for V and 0 bases for J; bases not matched to a gene: 10. Germline CDR1 is LNHDA and CDR2 is SQIVND (reference sequence). In nucleotides, the CDR3 is TGTGCCAGTAGTCGCTTACCGGGACAGAGCTCCTACGAGCAGTACTTC. This gives the protein CASSRLPGQSSYEQYF. Drawing the rest from reference TRBV19 and TRBJ2-7, the complete variable domain is DGGITQSPKYLFRKEGQNVTLSCEQNLNHDAMYWYRQDPGQGLRLIYYSQIVNDFQKGDIAEGYSVSREKKESFPLTVTSAQKNPTAFYLCASSRLPGQSSYEQYFGPGTRLTVT.

The rearrangement links TRBV5-1 to TRBJ2-2; no definite D call. Trimming took off 0 bases at V and 1 base at J, with 13 bases between the two ends. Germline V lookup: CDR1 SGHRS, CDR2 YFSETQ. The CDR3 runs to 17 residues. CDR3 DNA: TGCGCCAGCAGCTTGGTGGCGGCCTTACAGAACACCGGGGAGCTGTTTTTT. It specifies CASSLVAALQNTGELFF.

The chain has TRBV2 and TRBJ2-7; D gene ambiguous. Germline CDR1 is SNHLY and CDR2 is FYNNEI. V was clipped by 8 bases and J by 4 bases, with 9 bases between them. The CDR3 is 11 residues long. For the CDR3, the DNA is TGTGCCAGCGGTGTTGAGTACGAGCAGTACTTC. This codes for CASGVEYEQYF. Looking up the rest from reference TRBV2 and TRBJ2-7 gives the full variable domain: EPEVTQTPSHQVTQMGQEVILRCVPISNHLYFYWYRQILGQKVEFLVSFYNNEISEKSEIFDDQFSVERPDGSNFTLKIRSTKLEDSAMYFCASGVEYEQYFGPGTRLTVT.

The rearrangement joins TRBV6-4 to TRBJ2-1, with 11 bases lining up with TRBD2. Germline CDR1 and CDR2: MRHNA and SNTAGT. V lost 6 bases and J lost 1; bases outside the gene matches: 8. The CDR3 loop spans 17 amino acids. CDR3 residues: CASRPFSGGASYNEQFF. The CDR3 DNA reads as TGTGCCAGCAGACCCTTTAGCGGGGGGGCGTCCTACAATGAGCAGTTCTTC.

DNA of the CDR3: TGCGCCAGCAGCTTGGCAGGGGATGAGGATTCACCCCTCCACTTT. Protein: CASSLAGDEDSPLHF. The V call is TRBV5-1, the J call TRBJ1-6, with D tentatively TRBD1 (6 bases). CDR3 size: 15 residues. V shed 0 bases and J shed 8 bases, with 12 bases lying between them. The V gene's germline CDR1 is SGHRS and CDR2 YFSETQ.

The chain couples TRBV29-1 to TRBJ2-7; a weak D match, TRBD1 (7 bases). Germline V CDR1 and CDR2: SQVTM, ANQGSEA. V was pared by 4 bases and J by 0 bases, with 13 bases between. CDR3 length: 14 amino acids. Written as DNA, the CDR3 is TGCAGCGTTGGTCCAGGGGGGAGCTCCTACGAGCAGTACTTC. This encodes CSVGPGGSSYEQYF.

The V gene is TRBV7-6, the J gene TRBJ2-1; TRBD2 might be the D (5 bases). V lost 0 bases to trimming and J lost 15 bases, with 12 bases between them. CDR3 size: 12 residues. CDR1 is SGHVS and CDR2 is FNYEAQ in the germline V gene. The DNA for the CDR3 is TGTGCCAGCAGCTTAGCCGGACTCCAGTGGTTCTTC. Protein product: CASSLAGLQWFF.

This chain links TRBV5-6 with TRBJ2-7; TRBD1 agrees at 7 bases. V shed 0 bases and J 5 bases; nucleotides not matched to a gene: 5. This CDR3 is 14 amino acids long. The germline CDR1 and CDR2 sequences are SGHDT and YYEEEE. The CDR3 sequence is CASSLAGTVDEQYF. DNA of the CDR3: TGTGCCAGCAGCTTGGCCGGGACAGTGGACGAGCAGTACTTC.

The chain carries TRBV5-4 and TRBJ1-6; 8 bases align to TRBD1. The CDR3 spans 16 residues. Germline CDR1 and CDR2: SGHNT and YYREEE (reference sequence). The ends lost 3 bases at V and 10 bases at J; junction bases unmatched: 12. The CDR3 DNA reads TGTGCCAGCAGCTACAACAGGGGGGGAGAAGGATCACCCCTCCACTTT. It encodes CASSYNRGGEGSPLHF. Filled out from reference TRBV5-4 and TRBJ1-6, the complete variable domain reads ETGVTQSPTHLIKTRGQQVTLRCSSQSGHNTVSWYQQALGQGPQFIFQYYREEENGRGNFPPRFSGLQFPNYSSELNVNALELDDSALYLCASSYNRGGEGSPLHFGNGTRLTVT.

This clone was detected once. V is TRBV2 and J is TRBJ1-2; D unclear. The germline V gene encodes CDR1 SNHLY and CDR2 FYNNEI. V lost 2 bases and J lost 4, with 8 bases in between. CDR3 length equals 13 residues. In DNA form, the CDR3 reads TGTGCCAGCAGTGAACAGGTGTCCTATGGCTACACCTTC. Residues: CASSEQVSYGYTF.

In nucleotides, the CDR3 is TGTGCCAGCAGCGCGTTCGGGGGGGCCAGAGATACGCAGTATTTT. It encodes CASSAFGGARDTQYF. The chain uses TRBV9 and TRBJ2-3; 8 nucleotides line up with TRBD2. Losses at the gene ends were 3 bases for V and 5 bases for J; bases not matched to a gene: 8. CDR1 is SGDLS, CDR2 YYNGEE, per germline. The CDR3 has 15 residues. The whole variable domain, remainder taken from reference TRBV9 and TRBJ2-3, is DSGVTQTPKHLITATGQRVTLRCSPRSGDLSVYWYQQSLDQGLQFLIQYYNGEERAKGNILERFSAQQFPDLHSELNLSSLELGDSALYFCASSAFGGARDTQYFGPGTRLTVL.

The V and J genes are TRBV6-5 and TRBJ1-1; tentative D call: TRBD1 (5 bases). V was shortened by 5 bases and J by 5 bases, with 15 bases between the two germline ends. CDR3 length: 14 residues. Germline CDR1 and CDR2: MNHEY and SVGAGI. In DNA, the CDR3 is TGTGCCAGCAGTAAACAAGGGGAGGGTACTGAAGCTTTCTTT. Its translation is CASSKQGEGTEAFF.

This clone was observed a single time. The chain links TRBV5-1 to TRBJ2-7; 11 bases are a match to TRBD2. V was pared by 0 bases and J by 2 bases, with 7 bases of the junction left unmatched. Germline lookup yields CDR1 SGHRS and CDR2 YFSETQ. CDR3 size: 17 residues. The CDR3: CASSLGLAGGLPYEQYF. The CDR3 nucleotides read TGCGCCAGCAGCTTGGGGCTAGCGGGGGGCCTACCCTACGAGCAGTACTTC.

Here the CDR3 DNA reads TGTGCCATCAGTGAAACCGGGACAGGGGGCAATGAGCAGTTCTTC. Its translation: CAISETGTGGNEQFF. The rearrangement joins TRBV10-3 to TRBJ2-1; TRBD1 matches at 11 bases. V lost 3 bases and J lost 6; bases outside the gene matches: 4. The CDR3 has 15 amino acids. From germline, CDR1 is ENHRY and CDR2 SYGVKD.

This clone has just one count. The gene calls are TRBV9 and TRBJ1-3, with 7 bases fitting TRBD1. Looked up from germline, CDR1 is SGDLS and CDR2 is YYNGEE. The CDR3 is 17 amino acids. Unmatched junction bases numbered 9, after V lost 3 bases and J lost 0 bases. The CDR3 spells CASSAKGQLLSGNTIYF. The CDR3, as DNA: TGTGCCAGCAGCGCAAAGGGACAGCTCCTCTCTGGAAACACCATATATTTT.

The chain joins TRBV6-1 to TRBJ2-2, with D unclear. Trimming pared 7 bases from V and 0 bases from J, leaving 6 bases between. This CDR3 region has 13 residues. Germline V gene lookup returns CDR1 MNHNS and CDR2 SASEGT. CDR3 residues: CASMAPNTGELFF. The DNA for the CDR3 is TGTGCCAGCATGGCTCCGAACACCGGGGAGCTGTTTTTT.

The CDR3 DNA reads as TGTGCCAGCAGTGACACCCGACAGGTTTCCTACGAGCAGTACTTC. Translating it yields CASSDTRQVSYEQYF. V is TRBV6-1 and J is TRBJ2-7; possibly TRBD1 for D (6 bases). This CDR3 has 15 residues. Trimming left V 3 bases short and J 1 base short, with 13 bases between. CDR1 is MNHNS, CDR2 SASEGT, per germline.

This clone has only a few counts. V gene TRBV6-5 combines with J gene TRBJ2-1; D is possibly TRBD2 (6 bases). This CDR3 has 14 amino acids. V lost 6 bases, J lost 4 bases, and 13 bases lay in between. CDR1 is MNHEY and CDR2 is SVGAGI in the germline V gene. The CDR3 DNA reads TGTGCCAGCAGCCCCGGCGGGGCTTACAATGAGCAGTTCTTC. It yields the protein CASSPGGAYNEQFF.

The chain recombines TRBV9 with TRBJ2-3; 9 bases are shared with TRBD2. This CDR3 region has 14 residues. Germline-derived CDR1 and CDR2 are SGDLS and YYNGEE. Trimming removed 6 bases from V and 5 bases from J; junction bases left unmatched: 7. CDR3 loop: CASNRGGAQDTQYF. CDR3 sequence (DNA): TGTGCCAGCAACCGCGGGGGGGCCCAAGATACGCAGTATTTT.

The chain employs TRBV18 and TRBJ1-1; possible D gene TRBD1, 6 bases. The germline V gene has CDR1 KGHSH and CDR2 LQKENI. V was pared by 2 bases and J by 3 bases, with 19 bases between. CDR3 length equals 17 residues. CDR3 sequence: CASSPDPQNRADTEAFF. In nucleotides, the CDR3 is TGTGCCAGCTCACCAGACCCACAAAACAGGGCAGACACTGAAGCTTTCTTT.

The V and J genes are TRBV5-4 and TRBJ1-2; 7 positions match TRBD1. There are 14 residues in the CDR3. Germline trimming cut 0 bases from V and 8 bases from J; bases unmatched to any gene: 7. The germline gives CDR1 SGHNT, CDR2 YYREEE (reference sequence). CDR3 DNA sequence: TGTGCCAGCAGCTTGGGCGAGGGGGCCTTAGGCTACACCTTC. Its translation is CASSLGEGALGYTF.